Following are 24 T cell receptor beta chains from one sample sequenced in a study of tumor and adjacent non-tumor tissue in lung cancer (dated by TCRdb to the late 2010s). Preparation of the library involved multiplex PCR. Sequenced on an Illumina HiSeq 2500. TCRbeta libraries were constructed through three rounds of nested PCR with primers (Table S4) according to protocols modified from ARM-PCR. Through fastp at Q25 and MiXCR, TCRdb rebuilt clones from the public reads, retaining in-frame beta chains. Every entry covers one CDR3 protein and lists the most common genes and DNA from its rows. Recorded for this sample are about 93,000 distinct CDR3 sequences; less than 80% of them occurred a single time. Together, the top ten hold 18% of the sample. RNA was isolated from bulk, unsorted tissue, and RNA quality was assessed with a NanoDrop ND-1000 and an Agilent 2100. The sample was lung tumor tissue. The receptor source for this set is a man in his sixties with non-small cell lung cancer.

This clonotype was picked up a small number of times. The CDR3 sequence: CASSEWTGVSYTF. CDR3 sequence (DNA): TGTGCCAGCAGTGAATGGACAGGGGTCAGCTACACCTTC. The chain joins TRBV6-1 to TRBJ1-2; the match to TRBD1 covers 9 bases. V shed 2 bases, J shed 9 bases, and the junction held 4 bases outside the gene matches. Germline V CDR1 and CDR2: MNHNS, SASEGT. The CDR3 runs 13 residues.

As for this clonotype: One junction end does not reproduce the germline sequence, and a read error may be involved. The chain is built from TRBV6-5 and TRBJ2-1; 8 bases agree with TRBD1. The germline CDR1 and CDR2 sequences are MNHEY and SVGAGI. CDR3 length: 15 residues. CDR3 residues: CAGSYSQGADNKQSF. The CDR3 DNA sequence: TGTGCCGGCAGTTACTCTCAGGGGGCGGATAATAAGCAGTCCTTC.

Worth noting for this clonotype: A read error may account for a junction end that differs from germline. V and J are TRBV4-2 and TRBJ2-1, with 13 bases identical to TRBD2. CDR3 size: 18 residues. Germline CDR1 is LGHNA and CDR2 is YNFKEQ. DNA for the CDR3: TGTGCCAGGAGCCAAGAGAGCCCCACTAGCGGGAGGGCCAGTGAGCAGTTCTTC. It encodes CARSQESPTSGRASEQFF.

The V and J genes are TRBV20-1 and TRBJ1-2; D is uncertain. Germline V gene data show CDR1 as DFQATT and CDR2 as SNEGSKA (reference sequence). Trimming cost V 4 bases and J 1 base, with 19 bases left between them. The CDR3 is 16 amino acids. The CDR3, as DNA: TGCAGTGCTACAGACCCTCTGAGGACGGATAACTATGGCTACACCTTC. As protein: CSATDPLRTDNYGYTF.

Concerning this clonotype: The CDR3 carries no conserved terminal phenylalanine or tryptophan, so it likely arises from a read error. The CDR3 sequence is CASSDSLRTGGAGPQHR. The CDR3 nucleotides read TGTGCCAGCAGTGACAGCTTACGGACAGGTGGAGCGGGACCCCAGCATCGT. The chain employs TRBV6-1 and TRBJ1-5; 7 nucleotides match TRBD1. Germline V gives CDR1 MNHNS, CDR2 SASEGT. The CDR3 is 17 residues long. J gave up 10 bases and V 3 bases, and 18 bases lay outside the gene matches.

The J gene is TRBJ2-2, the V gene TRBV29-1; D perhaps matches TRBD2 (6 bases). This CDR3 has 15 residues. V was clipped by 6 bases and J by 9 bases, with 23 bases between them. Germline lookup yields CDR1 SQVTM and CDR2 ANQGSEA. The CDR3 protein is CSVGFGGTGTRELFF. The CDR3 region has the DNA TGCAGCGTCGGTTTTGGAGGGACCGGTACCAGGGAGCTGTTTTTT.

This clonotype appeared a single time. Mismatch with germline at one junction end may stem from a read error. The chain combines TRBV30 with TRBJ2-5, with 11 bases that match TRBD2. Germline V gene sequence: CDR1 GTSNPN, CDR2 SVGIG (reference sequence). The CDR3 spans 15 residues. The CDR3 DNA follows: TGTGCCTGGTGTGTACTAGCGGGAGTCCAAGAGACCCAGTACTTC. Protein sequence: CAWCVLAGVQETQYF.

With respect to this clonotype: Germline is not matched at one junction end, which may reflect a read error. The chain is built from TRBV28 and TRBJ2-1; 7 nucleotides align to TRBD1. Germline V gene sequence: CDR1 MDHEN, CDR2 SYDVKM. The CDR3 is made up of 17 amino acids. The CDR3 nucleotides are TGTGCCAGCATAGATCTCGGACAGGCCTTACCTTACAATGAGCAGCTCTTC. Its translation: CASIDLGQALPYNEQLF.

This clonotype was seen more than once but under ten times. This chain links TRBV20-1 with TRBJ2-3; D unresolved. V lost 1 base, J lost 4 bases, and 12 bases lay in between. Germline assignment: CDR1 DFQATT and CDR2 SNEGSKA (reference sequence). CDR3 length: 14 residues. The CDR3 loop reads CSARAGFSSDTQYF. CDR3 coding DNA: TGCAGTGCTAGAGCTGGGTTTTCATCAGATACGCAGTATTTT.

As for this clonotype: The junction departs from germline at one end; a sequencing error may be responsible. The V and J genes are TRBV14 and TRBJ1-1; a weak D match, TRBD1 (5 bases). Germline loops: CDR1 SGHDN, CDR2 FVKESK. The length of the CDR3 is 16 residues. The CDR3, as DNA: TGTGCCAGCGAATCAACGGGCGACGGGGGGAGCACTGAAGCTATCTTT. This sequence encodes CASESTGDGGSTEAIF.

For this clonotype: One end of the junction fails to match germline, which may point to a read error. This CDR3 is CTSSEVPPGHLF. CDR3 in DNA: TGTACCAGCAGTGAAGTACCCCCGGGACATCTCTTC. The J gene is TRBJ1-2, the V gene TRBV6-1, with TRBD1 as a possible D gene (6 bases). The CDR3 runs to 12 residues. Germline V CDR1 and CDR2: MNHNS, SASEGT.

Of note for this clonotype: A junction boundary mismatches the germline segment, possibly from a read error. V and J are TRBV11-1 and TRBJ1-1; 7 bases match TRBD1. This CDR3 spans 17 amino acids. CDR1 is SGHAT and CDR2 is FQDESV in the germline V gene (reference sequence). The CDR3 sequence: CTSSLFRDSTVNTEAFF. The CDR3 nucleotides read TGTACCAGTAGCTTGTTCAGGGACAGCACAGTTAACACTGAAGCTTTCTTT.

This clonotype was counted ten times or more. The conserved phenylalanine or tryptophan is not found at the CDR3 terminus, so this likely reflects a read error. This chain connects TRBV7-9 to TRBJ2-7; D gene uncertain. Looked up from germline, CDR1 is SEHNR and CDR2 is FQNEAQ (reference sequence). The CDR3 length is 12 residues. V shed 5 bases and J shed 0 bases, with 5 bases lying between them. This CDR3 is CASSPGSYEQYC. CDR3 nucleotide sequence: TGTGCCAGCAGCCCCGGCTCCTACGAGCAGTACTGT.

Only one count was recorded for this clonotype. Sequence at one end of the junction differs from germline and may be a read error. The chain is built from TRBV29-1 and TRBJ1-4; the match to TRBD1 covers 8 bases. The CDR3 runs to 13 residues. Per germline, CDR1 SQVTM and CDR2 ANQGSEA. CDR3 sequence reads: CNVEGQVYEKLFF. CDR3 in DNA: TGCAACGTTGAGGGACAGGTGTATGAAAAACTGTTTTTT.

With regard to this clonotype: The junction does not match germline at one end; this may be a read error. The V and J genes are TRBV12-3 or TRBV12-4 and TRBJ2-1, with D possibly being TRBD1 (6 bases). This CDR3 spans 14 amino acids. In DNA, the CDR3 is TGTGCCAGCAGTTTTCAGGGGAGAGACAATGTGCAGTCCTTC. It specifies CASSFQGRDNVQSF.

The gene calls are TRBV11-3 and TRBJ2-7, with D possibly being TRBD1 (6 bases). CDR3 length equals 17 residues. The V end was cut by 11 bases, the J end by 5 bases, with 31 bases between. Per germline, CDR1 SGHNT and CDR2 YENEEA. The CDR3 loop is CACGSHRIGGARNEQYF. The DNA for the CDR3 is TGTGCCTGCGGCTCCCACAGGATTGGGGGCGCGAGAAACGAGCAGTACTTC.

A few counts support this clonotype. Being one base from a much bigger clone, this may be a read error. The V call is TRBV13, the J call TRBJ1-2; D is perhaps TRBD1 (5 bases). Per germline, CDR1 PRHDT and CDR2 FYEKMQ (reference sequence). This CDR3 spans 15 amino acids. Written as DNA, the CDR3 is TGTTCCAGCAGCTTAACCCCACAGGATCCCTATGGCTACACCTTC. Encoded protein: CSSSLTPQDPYGYTF.

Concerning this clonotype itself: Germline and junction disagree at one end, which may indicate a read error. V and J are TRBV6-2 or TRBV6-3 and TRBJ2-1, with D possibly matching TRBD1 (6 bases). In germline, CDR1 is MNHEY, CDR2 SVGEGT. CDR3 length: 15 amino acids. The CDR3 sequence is CASRTTGCSYNEQFF. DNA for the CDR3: TGCGCCAGCAGAACCACAGGGTGCTCCTACAATGAGCAGTTCTTC.

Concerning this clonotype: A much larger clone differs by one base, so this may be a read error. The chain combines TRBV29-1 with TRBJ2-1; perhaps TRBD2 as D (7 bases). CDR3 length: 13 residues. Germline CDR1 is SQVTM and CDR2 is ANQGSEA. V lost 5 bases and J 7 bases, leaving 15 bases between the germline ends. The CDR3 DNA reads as TGCAGCGTTCCAAGGGGGGGACGGAATGAGCAGTTCTTC. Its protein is CSVPRGGRNEQFF.

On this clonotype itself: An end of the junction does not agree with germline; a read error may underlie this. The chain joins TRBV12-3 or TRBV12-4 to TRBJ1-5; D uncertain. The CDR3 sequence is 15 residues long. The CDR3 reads CARSFTLNGNQHQHF. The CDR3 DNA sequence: TGTGCCAGGAGTTTCACGTTGAATGGCAATCAGCACCAGCATTTT.

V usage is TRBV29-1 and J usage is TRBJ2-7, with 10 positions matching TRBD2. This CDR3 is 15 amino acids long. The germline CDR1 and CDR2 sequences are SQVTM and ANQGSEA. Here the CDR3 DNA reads TGCAGAGTCGACGGTCCTAGCGGGAGTGTGTACGAGCAGTACTTC. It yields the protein CRVDGPSGSVYEQYF.

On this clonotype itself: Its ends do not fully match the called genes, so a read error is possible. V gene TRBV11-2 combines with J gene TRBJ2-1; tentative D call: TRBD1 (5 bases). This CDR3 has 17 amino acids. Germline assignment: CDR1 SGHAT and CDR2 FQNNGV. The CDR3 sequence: CASSLVGELPYREEQLF. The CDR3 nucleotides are TGTGCCAGCAGCTTAGTAGGGGAACTGCCTTACCGAGAGGAGCAGTTATTC.

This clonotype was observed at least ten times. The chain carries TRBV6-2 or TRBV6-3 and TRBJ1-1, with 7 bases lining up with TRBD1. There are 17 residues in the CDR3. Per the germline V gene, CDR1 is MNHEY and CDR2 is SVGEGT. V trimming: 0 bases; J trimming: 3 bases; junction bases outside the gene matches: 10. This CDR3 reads CASSYSPPGGLYTEAFF. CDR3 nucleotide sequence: TGTGCCAGCAGTTACTCTCCCCCAGGGGGTCTATACACTGAAGCTTTCTTT.

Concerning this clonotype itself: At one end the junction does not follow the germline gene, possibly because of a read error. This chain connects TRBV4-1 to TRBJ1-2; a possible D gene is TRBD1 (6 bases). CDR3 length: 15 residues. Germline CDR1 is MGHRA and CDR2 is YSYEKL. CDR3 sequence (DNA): TGCGCCAGCAGCCAAAGGGGGTTAATACAGAATGGCTACGCCTTC. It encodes CASSQRGLIQNGYAF.